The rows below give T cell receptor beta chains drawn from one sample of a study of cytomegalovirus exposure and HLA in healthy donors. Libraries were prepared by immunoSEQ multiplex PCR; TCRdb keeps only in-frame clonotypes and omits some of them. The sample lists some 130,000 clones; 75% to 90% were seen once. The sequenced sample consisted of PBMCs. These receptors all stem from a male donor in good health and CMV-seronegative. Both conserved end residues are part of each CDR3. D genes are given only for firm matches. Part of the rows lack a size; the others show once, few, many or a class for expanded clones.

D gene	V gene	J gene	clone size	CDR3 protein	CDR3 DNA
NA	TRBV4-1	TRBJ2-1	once	CASSQDEGLAFYEQFF	TGCGCCAGCAGCCAAGATGAGGGTCTAGCGTTCTATGAGCAGTTCTTC
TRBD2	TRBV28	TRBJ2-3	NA	CASNPGGLAGADTQYF	TGTGCCAGCAACCCCGGCGGACTAGCGGGAGCCGATACGCAGTATTTT
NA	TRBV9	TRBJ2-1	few	CASSPGSSYNEQFF	TGTGCCAGCAGCCCGGGGAGCTCCTACAATGAGCAGTTCTTC
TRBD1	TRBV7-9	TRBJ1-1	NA	CASSLGTGLNTEAFF	TGTGCCAGCAGCCTGGGGACAGGGTTGAACACTGAAGCTTTCTTT
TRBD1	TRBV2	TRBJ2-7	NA	CASSVFRDRAREQYF	TGTGCCAGCAGTGTGTTTCGGGACAGGGCCAGGGAGCAGTACTTC
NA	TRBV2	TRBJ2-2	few	CASSASRNTGELFF	TGTGCCAGCAGTGCTAGCAGGAACACCGGGGAGCTGTTTTTT
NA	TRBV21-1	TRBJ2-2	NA	CASTTSGRACGTGELFF	TGTGCCAGCACCACTAGCGGGAGGGCCTGTGGCACCGGGGAGCTGTTTTTT
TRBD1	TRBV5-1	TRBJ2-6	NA	CASSFTAGTGSSPRANVLTF	TGCGCCAGCAGCTTCACGGCGGGGACAGGCTCGTCACCGAGAGCCAACGTCCTGACTTTC
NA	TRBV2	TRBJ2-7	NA	CASSDAASGEQYF	TGTGCCAGCAGTGACGCGGCGAGCGGCGAGCAGTACTTC
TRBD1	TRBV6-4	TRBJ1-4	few	CASRADREDNEKLFF	TGTGCCAGCAGAGCCGACAGGGAAGATAATGAAAAACTGTTTTTT
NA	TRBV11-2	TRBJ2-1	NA	CASSSGLALNNEQFF	TGTGCCAGCAGCTCGGGGCTAGCGCTAAACAATGAGCAGTTCTTC
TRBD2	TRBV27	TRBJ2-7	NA	CASRGGEGNPYEQYF	TGTGCCAGCAGGGGGGGGGAAGGTAACCCATACGAGCAGTACTTC
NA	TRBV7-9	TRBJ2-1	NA	CASSLESVWNEQFF	TGTGCCAGCAGCTTAGAGTCGGTTTGGAATGAGCAGTTCTTC
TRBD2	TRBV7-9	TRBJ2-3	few	CASSLSGGDTQYF	TGTGCCAGCAGCCTTAGCGGGGGGGATACGCAGTATTTT
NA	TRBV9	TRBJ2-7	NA	CASSPTGSNYEQYF	TGTGCCAGCAGCCCCACAGGGTCTAACTACGAGCAGTACTTC
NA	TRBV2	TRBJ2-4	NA	CASSEELWAKNIQYF	TGTGCCAGCAGTGAAGAACTGTGGGCCAAAAACATTCAGTACTTC
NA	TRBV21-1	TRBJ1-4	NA	CASSSRDRGRIDEKLFF	TGTGCCAGCAGTTCCCGGGACAGGGGGAGAATTGATGAAAAACTGTTTTTT